These T cell receptor beta chains were read from a single sample in a study of T cell responses to AZD1222 COVID-19 vaccine. The table came from immunoSEQ multiplex PCR; TCRdb's copy has only in-frame clones and leaves some out. The sample shows some 180,000 clones, roughly 88% of them seen only once. This material consisted of peripheral blood, taken on day 0 of AZD1222 vaccination. The receptors were sampled from an adult in good health. Both conserved end residues are part of each CDR3. The D gene is left open where the match is weak. The size of a clone is reported for some rows only, either as once, few or many, or as a class for expanded clones.

clone_size j_call v_call d_call cdr3_nt cdr3_aa
few TRBJ1-1 TRBV7-2 TRBD1 TGTGCCAGCAGCTTCCAGGGGGCGGTGGTCACTGAAGCTTTCTTT CASSFQGAVVTEAFF
NA TRBJ1-2 TRBV28 TRBD1 TGTGCCAGCACCCAGAGTCCGGGACAGGTTTATGGCTACACCTTC CASTQSPGQVYGYTF
NA TRBJ2-7 TRBV19 NA TGTGCCAGTAGTATAGCGTACCGCCCGTCTGTATACGAGCAGTACTTC CASSIAYRPSVYEQYF
NA TRBJ1-1 TRBV7-2 TRBD1 TGTGCCAGCAGCTTAGTTGTCATCCCAGGGGGAGCTTTCTTT CASSLVVIPGGAFF
NA TRBJ2-7 TRBV28 NA TGTGCCAGTAAAGGACAAGCCTACGAGCAGTACTTC CASKGQAYEQYF
once TRBJ1-4 TRBV7-9 TRBD1 TGTGCCAGCAGCCCAACAGGGGTCCCGAATGAAAAACTGTTTTTT CASSPTGVPNEKLFF
NA TRBJ2-3 TRBV2 TRBD1 TGTGCCAGCAGTGCCGACAGGGGACTCACAGATACGCAGTATTTT CASSADRGLTDTQYF
once TRBJ1-2 TRBV6-1 TRBD1 TGTGCCAGCAGTGACGGGACAGGGGTTCACACTAACTATGGCTACACCTTC CASSDGTGVHTNYGYTF
NA TRBJ2-3 TRBV9 TRBD2 TGTGCCAGCAGCGTTGGGACTAGCGGGGTTCTAGATACGCAGTATTTT CASSVGTSGVLDTQYF
NA TRBJ1-1 TRBV19 NA TGTGCCAGTAGTATATCCAGGACCTCCATGGACACTGAAGCTTTCTTT CASSISRTSMDTEAFF
NA TRBJ1-4 TRBV28 NA TGTGCCAGCAGTTCCCCAGGGGTGGCTAATGAAAAACTGTTTTTT CASSSPGVANEKLFF
NA TRBJ1-3 TRBV4-1 NA TGCGCCAGCAGCCAACCGACCAGGGGAGGAAACACCATATATTTT CASSQPTRGGNTIYF
NA TRBJ1-5 TRBV24-1 NA TGTGCCACCAGTGATGATGGGTATCAGCCCCAGCATTTT CATSDDGYQPQHF
NA TRBJ2-2 TRBV18 NA TGTGCCAGCTCCCCCAGGGCTTCCGGGGAGCTGTTTTTT CASSPRASGELFF
once TRBJ2-2 TRBV11-3 NA TGTGCCAGCAGCCGCCTCAGGGCCGGGGAGCTGTTTTTT CASSRLRAGELFF
few TRBJ1-3 TRBV11-2 TRBD1 TGTGCCAGCAGCTTAACTTGGGGGACAGGGACGGGAAACACCATATATTTT CASSLTWGTGTGNTIYF
once TRBJ1-6 TRBV30 NA TGTGCCTGGAGTGAGGTGAAGTCACCCCTCCACTTT CAWSEVKSPLHF
NA TRBJ2-7 TRBV4-1 TRBD2 TGCGCCAGCAGCCAAGATTTCGCTCCGGGGGGTGACGAGCAGTACTTC CASSQDFAPGGDEQYF
NA TRBJ1-2 TRBV20-1 NA TGCAGTGCTAGTGATAGACAGAACTATGGCTACACCTTC CSASDRQNYGYTF
NA TRBJ2-7 TRBV28 TRBD1 TGTGCCAGCAGTAGTCGAGGGGGCCAGTGGTCCTACGAGCAGTACTTC CASSSRGGQWSYEQYF
NA TRBJ2-3 TRBV4-2 TRBD2 TGTGCCAGCAGCCAACCGGGGGGAACAGGAGTTACAGATACGCAGTATTTT CASSQPGGTGVTDTQYF
NA TRBJ2-3 TRBV30 NA TGTGCCTGGGAACAAAGCGGCAGCACAGATACGCAGTATTTT CAWEQSGSTDTQYF
NA TRBJ2-3 TRBV5-1 TRBD1 TGCGCCAGCAGCAACAGACAGGGGTACAGCACAGATACGCAGTATTTT CASSNRQGYSTDTQYF
NA TRBJ1-2 TRBV5-6 NA TGTGCCAGCGTGCCCGGGCAGGGTGGTGGCTACACCTTC CASVPGQGGGYTF
NA TRBJ2-1 TRBV4-1 TRBD2 TGCGCCAGCAGCATTACGGGACTAATCTCCTACAATGAGCAGTTCTTC CASSITGLISYNEQFF
NA TRBJ2-1 TRBV6-4 NA TGTGCCAGCAGCCTCCAAAATACAGGGAACAATGAGCAGTTCTTC CASSLQNTGNNEQFF
NA TRBJ1-6 TRBV6-2/TRBV6-3 NA TGTGCCAGCAGCCCGTTGGGAGGGAATTCACCCCTCCACTTT CASSPLGGNSPLHF
NA TRBJ2-5 TRBV5-1 NA TGCGCCAGCGGTTTCCGCTTGGGGGTTATGGCGGAGACCCAGTACTTC CASGFRLGVMAETQYF
NA TRBJ2-1 TRBV7-8 TRBD2 TGTGCCAGCAGCCTCAGACTAGCGGGGGGCCTTGTAAATGAGCAGTTCTTC CASSLRLAGGLVNEQFF
NA TRBJ1-3 TRBV11-3 NA TGTGCCAGCAGCTTAGGAGGGACCAGCTCTGGAAACACCATATATTTT CASSLGGTSSGNTIYF
NA TRBJ1-3 TRBV29-1 NA TGCAGCGTGGAACAGGGATCTGGAAACACCATATATTTT CSVEQGSGNTIYF
few TRBJ1-2 TRBV27 TRBD1 TGTGCCAGCAGTTTACTTGGGGACAGTCCCCATGGCTACACCTTC CASSLLGDSPHGYTF
NA TRBJ1-3 TRBV12-3/TRBV12-4 TRBD1 TGTGCCAGCAGCGTCGGACAGGGGTGGGCCATATATTTT CASSVGQGWAIYF
NA TRBJ2-5 TRBV6-5 NA TGTGCCAGCAGGCGCAACGGGGCAGGGCAGACCCAGTACTTC CASRRNGAGQTQYF
NA TRBJ2-7 TRBV6-6 NA TGTGCCAGCAGCTATCTGACAGAATCCTACGAGCAGTACTTC CASSYLTESYEQYF
NA TRBJ1-5 TRBV28 NA TGTGCCAGCAGCCCACAGGGTATGGACAATCAGCCCCAGCATTTT CASSPQGMDNQPQHF
NA TRBJ1-2 TRBV20-1 NA TGCAGTGCTAGTCACTGGACATATGTCGGCTATGGCTACACCTTC CSASHWTYVGYGYTF
NA TRBJ2-7 TRBV27 NA TGTGCCACCAGGAGGGTGGAGCGGGCCGCCTACGAGCAGTACTTC CATRRVERAAYEQYF
NA TRBJ1-5 TRBV2 NA TGTGCCAGCAGGCGGGGAAATCAGCCCCAGCATTTT CASRRGNQPQHF
NA TRBJ2-5 TRBV28 NA TGTGCCAGCAGTTTTCGGGACACGGGGGAGACCCAGTACTTC CASSFRDTGETQYF
NA TRBJ2-1 TRBV30 TRBD2 TGTGCCTGGAGTGTTCTCTCGGGACTAGCGGGGTTCAATGAGCAGTTCTTC CAWSVLSGLAGFNEQFF
NA TRBJ1-6 TRBV6-5 TRBD1 TGTGCCAGCACCGGGACAGGGGGATCACCCCTCCACTTT CASTGTGGSPLHF